The TCR beta chain under discussion was sequenced for a study of regulatory T cells in long-lasting Graves disease listed by TCRdb under 2021. Background for the entire study: Persistent Graves' disease was defined as persistently positive TSH receptor autoantibodies together with antithyroid drug treatment for over 5 years. A total of about 33 samples underwent TCR sequencing, from about 13 patients with persistent Graves' disease and about 20 patients with newly diagnosed Graves' disease. Antithyroid drugs had been taken for around 9.8 years on average by persistent Graves' disease patients in the clinical cohort. The study was registered as a clinical trial and conducted in China. Patients with persistent Graves' disease were compared with patients with newly diagnosed Graves' disease using TCR sequencing and RNA sequencing of peripheral blood.

Taken from the germline V gene, the CDR1 and CDR2 loops are SNHLY and FYNNEI. The CDR3 contains 16 residues, cysteine and phenylalanine counted. The read is trimmed to its CDR3 DNA, 48 bases read in frame from base 1. General study outcomes and caveats: Lower TCR Shannon entropy and fewer highly expanded clones were observed in persistent Graves' disease patients than in newly diagnosed patients, which suggested clonal expansion. The authors noted that the small sample size was a limitation that may lower accuracy. Sequencing and analysis were limited to the TCR beta chain. Persistent disease showed preferential use of TRBV28, TRBJ1-2 and TRBJ2-5, whereas newly diagnosed disease favored TRBV20-1 and TRBJ2-1. Only peripheral blood was studied, because thyroid tissue, the primary lesion, was inaccessible. More public clonotypes were shared among persistent patients (roughly 2,900) than among newly diagnosed patients (more than 900).

Libraries were made using multiplex PCR. Sequencing instrument: Illumina HiSeq 4000. TCR beta libraries were built with iRepertoire HTBI primers and Arm-PCR amplification of CDR3 regions. Gel purification was performed on PCR products prior to sequencing. As for the authors' bioinformatics: A total of roughly 65 TRBV and under 15 TRBJ segments were identified across samples and were used for gene usage analysis of CDR3 amino acid clonotypes. COPE and FqMerger were used to merge filtered high-quality paired reads into contigs. BLAST was used to align contigs to the IMGT TRBV, TRBD and TRBJ reference genes, and CDR3 was defined following IMGT. Any clonotype with a frequency above 0.1% was counted as a highly expanded clone. Shannon entropy served as the measure of repertoire diversity, while the Gini coefficient captured V-J evenness. Clonotypes shared by more than one individual were considered public. Starting from the raw public reads, TCRdb applied fastp trimming at Q25, assembled clones with MiXCR and retained in-frame beta chains. Every CDR3 protein is listed once, alongside the most common genes and DNA of its rows. The V and J calls and clone size are TCRdb's, not the authors'. This sample has around 400,000 distinct CDR3 sequences in its table, and around 20% of those were observed once. The top ten hold around 26% of the sample.

The time point label for this specimen denotes: persistent/refractory GD, antithyroid drugs over 5 years with positive TRAb. For both TCR sequencing and RNA sequencing, RNA was extracted from PBMCs using TRIzol. Graves' disease was diagnosed according to American Thyroid Association guidelines. Patients were recruited from an endocrinology department in Xi'an, China. Each patient gave approximately 9.7 milliliters of peripheral blood, collected in an EDTA anticoagulant tube. Ficoll Paque Plus density gradient separation was used to isolate PBMCs, and no additional T cell sorting was done. An Agilent 2100 Bioanalyzer and agarose gel were used to check RNA quality, and a NanoDrop 2000 was used to measure RNA concentration. With regard to this clonotype: The clone's antigen remains unknown. One end of the junction is discordant with germline, which a read error may explain.

The sequence derives from a female donor with Graves disease. The material was peripheral blood mononuclear cells (PBMCs), obtained when the disease was refractory, from a patient treated with antithyroid drugs. The chain joins TRBV2 to TRBJ2-2; 8 central bases correspond to TRBD1. The DNA is TGTGCCAGCAGCCCTACGTGGGACAGGAACACCAGGGAGCTGTTTTTT. This sequence encodes CASSPTWDRNTRELFF.